This TCR beta chain was sequenced in a study of PD-1 blockade in classical Hodgkin lymphoma. This CDR3 spans 14 amino acids. V dropped 8 bases and J dropped 3; count of bases not matched to a gene: 10. Per germline, CDR1 MDHEN and CDR2 SYDVKM. Findings and caveats of the study: Excluded were patients who started nivolumab under 1 year after ASCT, a group that had lower diversity. Significantly greater TCR diversity emerged by C4D1 in CD4+ cells but not CD8+ cells.

No patient escaped relapse after autologous stem cell transplantation, and brentuximab vedotin exposure varied. Reported best responses ranged across complete response, partial response or progressive disease. TCRdb's copy holds only in-frame clones and misses some; the assay was immunoSEQ multiplex PCR. The profile covers more than 9,500 clones, with 85% appearing a single time and approximately 28% taken by the ten largest. About this clone itself: Its matching antigen is unknown.

The V gene is TRBV28, the J gene TRBJ2-7; 7 bases align to TRBD1. The sequence derives from a human donor with classical Hodgkin lymphoma. The sample here was peripheral blood mononuclear cells (PBMCs), taken at baseline. CDR3 region: CASLRGPLDYEQYF. The CDR3 nucleotides read TGTGCCAGCCTTAGGGGGCCTCTCGACTACGAGCAGTACTTC. Complete variable domain (other parts from reference TRBV28 and TRBJ2-7): DVKVTQSSRYLVKRTGEKVFLECVQDMDHENMFWYRQDPGLGLRLIYFSYDVKMKEKGDIPEGYSVSREKKERFSLILESASTNQTSMYLCASLRGPLDYEQYFGPGTRLTVT.